This T cell receptor beta chain came from a study of shared T cell receptors in the human thymus. This CDR3 has 15 amino acids. Germline CDR1 MNHEY, CDR2 SVGAGI. Trimming pared 6 bases from V and 4 bases from J, leaving 15 bases between. TCRdb keeps only in-frame clones here, not all; method: immunoSEQ multiplex PCR. The data hold roughly 710,000 clones, with roughly 85% observed a single time. These same data were also listed under a study on human thymus T cells. Turning to that study: Corrective cardiac operations yielded the resected thymus tissue. Thymic and blood repertoires appeared to carry a bias in their V and J gene usage. As related research reported, thymic repertoires overlapped highly among unrelated individuals.

The sample comprised thymocytes. The V gene is TRBV6-5, the J gene TRBJ2-2; a weak D match, TRBD1 (6 bases). The source is a girl less than two years old with a congenital heart defect. The CDR3 loop is CASRETGTCTGELFF. DNA for the CDR3: TGTGCCAGCAGGGAGACAGGTACCTGCACCGGGGAGCTGTTTTTT.